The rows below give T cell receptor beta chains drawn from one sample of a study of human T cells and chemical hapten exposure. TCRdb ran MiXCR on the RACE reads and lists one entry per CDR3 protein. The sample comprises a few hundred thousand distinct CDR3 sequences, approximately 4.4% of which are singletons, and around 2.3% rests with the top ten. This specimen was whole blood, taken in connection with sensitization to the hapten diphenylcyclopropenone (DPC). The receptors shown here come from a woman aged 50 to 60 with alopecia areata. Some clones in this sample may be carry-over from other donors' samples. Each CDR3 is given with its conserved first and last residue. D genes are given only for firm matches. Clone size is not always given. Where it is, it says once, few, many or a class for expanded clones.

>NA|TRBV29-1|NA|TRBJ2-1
TGCAGCGTTGAAGGATTGGGGGGCATTGAGCAGTTCTTC
CSVEGLGGIEQFF
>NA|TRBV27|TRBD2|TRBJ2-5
TGTGCCAGCAGTACCCCGCGGGAGGCCGGAGAGACCCAGTACTTC
CASSTPREAGETQYF
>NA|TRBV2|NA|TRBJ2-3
TGTGCCAGCAGTGCCGTCGTGGGCACAGATACGCAGTATTTT
CASSAVVGTDTQYF
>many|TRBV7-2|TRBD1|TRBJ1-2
TGTGCCAGCAGCTCACGGACAGGGACTATCGGCTACACCTTC
CASSSRTGTIGYTF
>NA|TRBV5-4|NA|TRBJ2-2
TGTGCCAGCAGCCGGGGCCGGGAACCGAACACCGGGGAGCTGTTTTTT
CASSRGREPNTGELFF
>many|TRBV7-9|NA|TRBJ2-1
TGTGCCAGCAGCTCCGTGGCGGGGTACAATGAGCAGTTCTTC
CASSSVAGYNEQFF
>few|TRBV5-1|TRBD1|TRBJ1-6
TGCGCCAGCAGCTGGACACAGACAGGGGGCGATTCACCCCTCCACTTT
CASSWTQTGGDSPLHF
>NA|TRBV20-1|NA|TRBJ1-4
TGCAGTGCTCTTAACCGGGCCAACAATAAAAAACTGTTTTTT
CSALNRANNKKLFF
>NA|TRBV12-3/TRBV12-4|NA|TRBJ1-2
TGTGCCAGCAGTTTACTCCGGGGCCCCTATGGCTACACCTTC
CASSLLRGPYGYTF
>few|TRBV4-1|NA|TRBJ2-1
TGCGCCAGCAGCCATGGCGCCTACAATGAGCAGTTCTTC
CASSHGAYNEQFF
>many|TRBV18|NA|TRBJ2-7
TGTGCCAGCTCACCGGAACAGGTCGCTGGCGAGCAGTACTTC
CASSPEQVAGEQYF
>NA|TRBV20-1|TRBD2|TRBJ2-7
TGCAGTGTCCTGCCCAGCGGGAGGGCCTACGAGCAGTACTTC
CSVLPSGRAYEQYF
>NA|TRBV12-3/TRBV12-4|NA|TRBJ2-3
TGTGCCAGCAGTCGGACTATCCGCACAGATACGCAGTATTTT
CASSRTIRTDTQYF
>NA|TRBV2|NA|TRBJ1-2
TGTGCCAGCAGTGAGGACCCTAACTATGGCTACACCTTC
CASSEDPNYGYTF
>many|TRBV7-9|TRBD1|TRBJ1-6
TGTGCCAGCAGCTCCAGCCAGGGACAGGGGGGGAAGAATTCACCCCTCCACTTT
CASSSSQGQGGKNSPLHF
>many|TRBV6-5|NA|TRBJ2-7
TGTGCCAGCACCCGAACGGGCGGTTCCTACGAGCAGTACTTC
CASTRTGGSYEQYF
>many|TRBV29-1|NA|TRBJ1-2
TGCAGCGTTGGGGGAGAAGTCGATGGCTACACCTTC
CSVGGEVDGYTF
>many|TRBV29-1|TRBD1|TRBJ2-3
TGCAGCGTTGAACAGGGGGCAGGAGATACGCAGTATTTT
CSVEQGAGDTQYF
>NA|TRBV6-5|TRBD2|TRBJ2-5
TGTGCCAGCAGCCCAGGGCGGGGGGCCTTCCAAGAGACCCAGTACTTC
CASSPGRGAFQETQYF
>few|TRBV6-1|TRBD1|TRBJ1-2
TGTGCCAGCAGTCCAACTCCGGGACAGATCTATGGCTACACCTTC
CASSPTPGQIYGYTF
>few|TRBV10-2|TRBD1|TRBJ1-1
TGCGCCAGCAATAACAGGGGGAACACTGAAGCTTTCTTT
CASNNRGNTEAFF
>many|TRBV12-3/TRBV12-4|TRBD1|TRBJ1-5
TGTGCCAGCAGTTTAATAGGGACAGGGGGAAGGCAGCCCCAGCATTTT
CASSLIGTGGRQPQHF
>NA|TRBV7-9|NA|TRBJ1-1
TGTGCCAGCAGGGCAGGAGGGAGTGAAACTGAAGCTTTCTTT
CASRAGGSETEAFF
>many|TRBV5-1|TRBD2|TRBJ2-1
TGCGCCAGCAGCGCAAGGAAAGGGACTAGCGGGGGCACCTACAATGAGCAGTTCTTC
CASSARKGTSGGTYNEQFF
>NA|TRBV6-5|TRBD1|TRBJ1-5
TGTGCCAGCAGCCCCGGGACAGGGTATGGCCAGCCCCAGCATTTT
CASSPGTGYGQPQHF
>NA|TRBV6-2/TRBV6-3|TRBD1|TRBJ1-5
TGTGCCAGCAGAACCGGGACAGGGTCTACGCAGCCCCAGCATTTT
CASRTGTGSTQPQHF
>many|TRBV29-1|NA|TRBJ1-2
TGCAGCGTTGAAGACGGATCTAACTATGGCTACACCTTC
CSVEDGSNYGYTF
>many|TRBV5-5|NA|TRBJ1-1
TGTGCCAGCAGCTTGACGCGGAGCGTATCGAACACTGAAGCTTTCTTT
CASSLTRSVSNTEAFF
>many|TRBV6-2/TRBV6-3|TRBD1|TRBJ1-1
TGTGCCAGCAGTTACCTAGGACAGGGCACTGAAGCTTTCTTT
CASSYLGQGTEAFF
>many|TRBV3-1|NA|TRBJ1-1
TGTGCCAGCAGCCAAGAACTCTGGGTAGGAAACACTGAAGCTTTCTTT
CASSQELWVGNTEAFF
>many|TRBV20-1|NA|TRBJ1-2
TGCAGTGCTAGACCGGGAGACTATGGCTACACCTTC
CSARPGDYGYTF
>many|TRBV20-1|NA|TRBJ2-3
TGCAGTGCTGAACTAGAGACAGATACGCAGTATTTT
CSAELETDTQYF
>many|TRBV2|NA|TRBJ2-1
TGTGCCAGCAGTGACGGGGCCAATGAGCAGTTCTTC
CASSDGANEQFF
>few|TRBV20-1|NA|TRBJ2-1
TGCAGTGCTAGTCGGGCCAGCCCTGAGCAGTTCTTC
CSASRASPEQFF
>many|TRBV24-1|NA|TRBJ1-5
TGTGCCACCAGTGCGGCGGGGAGGAATAGCAATCAGCCCCAGCATTTT
CATSAAGRNSNQPQHF
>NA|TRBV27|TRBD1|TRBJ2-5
TGTGCCAGCAGTTCCCGACAGGGAAGGATGGAGACCCAGTACTTC
CASSSRQGRMETQYF
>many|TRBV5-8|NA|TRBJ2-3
TGTGCCAGCAGCTTGGTCGCCGTCGCAGATACGCAGTATTTT
CASSLVAVADTQYF
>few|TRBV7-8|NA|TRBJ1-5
TGTGCCAGCAGCCTGTTGGGGGGACGGAGCAATCAGCCCCAGCATTTT
CASSLLGGRSNQPQHF
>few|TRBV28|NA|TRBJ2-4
TGTGCCAGCAGAATAACAGGGCAAAACATTCAGTACTTC
CASRITGQNIQYF
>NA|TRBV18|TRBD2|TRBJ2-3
TGTGCCAGCTCACCACTCCGGGGGGGGATTACAGATACGCAGTATTTT
CASSPLRGGITDTQYF
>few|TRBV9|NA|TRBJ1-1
TGTGCCAGCAGTTCTAATCGGGAGGCCACTGAAGCTTTCTTT
CASSSNREATEAFF
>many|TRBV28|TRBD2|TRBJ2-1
TGTGCCAGCTTATTGGGGGGGTCCGGCTCCTACAATGAGCAGTTCTTC
CASLLGGSGSYNEQFF
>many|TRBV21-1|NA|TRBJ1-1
TGTGCCAGCAGACCGGGACAGGGGGTTACTGAAGCTTTCTTT
CASRPGQGVTEAFF
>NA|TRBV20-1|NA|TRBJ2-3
TGCAGTGCTAGGCAGCCCCGCCCCACAGATACGCAGTATTTT
CSARQPRPTDTQYF
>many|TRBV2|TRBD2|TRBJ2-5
TGTGCCAGCAGCCCTAGCGGGGCCTCAATTGAGACCCAGTACTTC
CASSPSGASIETQYF
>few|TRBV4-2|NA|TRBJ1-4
TGTGCCAGCAGCCAAAGGGGATATGAAAAACTGTTTTTT
CASSQRGYEKLFF
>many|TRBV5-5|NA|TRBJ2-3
TGTGCCAGCAGCTTGAGTGTTGCGGGGATGGCAGATACGCAGTATTTT
CASSLSVAGMADTQYF
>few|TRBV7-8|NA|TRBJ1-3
TGTGCCAGCAGCTACAGATGGGGGCAAGGAAACACCATATATTTT
CASSYRWGQGNTIYF
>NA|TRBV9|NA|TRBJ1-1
TGTGCCAGCAGCGTAGATGGCATGAACACTGAAGCTTTCTTT
CASSVDGMNTEAFF
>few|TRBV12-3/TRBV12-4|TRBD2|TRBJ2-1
TGTGCCAGCAGTTCAGGGGTAGCGGGAGTTGGTGAGCAGTTCTTC
CASSSGVAGVGEQFF
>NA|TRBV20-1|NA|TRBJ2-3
TGCAGTGCTTCTCCACGAGCGGCCACAGATACGCAGTATTTT
CSASPRAATDTQYF